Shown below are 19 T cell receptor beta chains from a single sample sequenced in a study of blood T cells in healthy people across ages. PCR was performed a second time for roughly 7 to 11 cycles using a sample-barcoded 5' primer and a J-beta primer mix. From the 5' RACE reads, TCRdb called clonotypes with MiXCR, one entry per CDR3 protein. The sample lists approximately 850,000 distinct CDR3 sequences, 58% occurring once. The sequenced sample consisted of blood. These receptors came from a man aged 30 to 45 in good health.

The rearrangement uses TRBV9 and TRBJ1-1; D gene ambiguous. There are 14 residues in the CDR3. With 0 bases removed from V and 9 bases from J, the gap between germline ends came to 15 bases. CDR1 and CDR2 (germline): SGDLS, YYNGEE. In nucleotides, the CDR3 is TGTGCCAGCAGCGTAGCGACCGCTGGCGGGAAAGCTTTCTTT. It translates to CASSVATAGGKAFF. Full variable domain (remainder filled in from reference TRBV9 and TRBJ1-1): DSGVTQTPKHLITATGQRVTLRCSPRSGDLSVYWYQQSLDQGLQFLIQYYNGEERAKGNILERFSAQQFPDLHSELNLSSLELGDSALYFCASSVATAGGKAFFGQGTRLTVV.

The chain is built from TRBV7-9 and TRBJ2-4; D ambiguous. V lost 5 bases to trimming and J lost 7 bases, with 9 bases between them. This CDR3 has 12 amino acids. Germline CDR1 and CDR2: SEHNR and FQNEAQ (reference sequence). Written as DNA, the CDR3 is TGTGCCAGCAGCCCCTCAATTAACATTCAGTACTTC. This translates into CASSPSINIQYF.

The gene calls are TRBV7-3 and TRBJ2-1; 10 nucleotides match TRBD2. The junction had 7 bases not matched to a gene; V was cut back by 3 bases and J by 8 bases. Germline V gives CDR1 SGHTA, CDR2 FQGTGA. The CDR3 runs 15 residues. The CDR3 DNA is TGTGCCAGCAGCTTCGGAGCTAGCGGGAGCTATGAGCAGTTCTTC. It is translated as CASSFGASGSYEQFF.

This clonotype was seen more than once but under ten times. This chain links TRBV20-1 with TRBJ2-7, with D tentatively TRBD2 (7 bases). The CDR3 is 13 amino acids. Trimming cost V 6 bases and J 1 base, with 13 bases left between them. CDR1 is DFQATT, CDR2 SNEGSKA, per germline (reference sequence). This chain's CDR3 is CSAEGGGSYEQYF. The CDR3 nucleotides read TGCAGTGCGGAGGGGGGGGGATCCTACGAGCAGTACTTC.

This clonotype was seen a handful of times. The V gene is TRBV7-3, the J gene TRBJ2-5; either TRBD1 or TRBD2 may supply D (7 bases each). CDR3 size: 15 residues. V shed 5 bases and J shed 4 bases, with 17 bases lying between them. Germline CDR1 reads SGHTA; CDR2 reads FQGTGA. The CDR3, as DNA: TGTGCCAGCAGCCTAGGGGGCGGGAGCGTAGAGACCCAGTACTTC. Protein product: CASSLGGGSVETQYF.

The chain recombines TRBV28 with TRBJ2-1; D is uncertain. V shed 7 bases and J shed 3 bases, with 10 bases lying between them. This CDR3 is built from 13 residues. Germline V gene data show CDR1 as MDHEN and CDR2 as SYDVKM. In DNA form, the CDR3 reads TGTGCCAGCAATAGTCAGTACTACAATGAGCAGTTCTTC. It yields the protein CASNSQYYNEQFF.

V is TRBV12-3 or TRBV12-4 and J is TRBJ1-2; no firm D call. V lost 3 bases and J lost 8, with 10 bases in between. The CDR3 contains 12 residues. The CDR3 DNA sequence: TGTGCCAGCAGTTTTATTAAGGAAGGCTACACCTTC. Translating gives CASSFIKEGYTF.

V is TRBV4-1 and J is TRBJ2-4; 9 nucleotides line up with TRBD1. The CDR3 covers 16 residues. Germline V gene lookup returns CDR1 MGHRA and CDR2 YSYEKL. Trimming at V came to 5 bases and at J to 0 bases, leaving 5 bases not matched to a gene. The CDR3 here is CASSKDRGSAKNIQYF. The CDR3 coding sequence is TGCGCCAGCAGCAAGGACAGGGGTTCAGCCAAAAACATTCAGTACTTC.

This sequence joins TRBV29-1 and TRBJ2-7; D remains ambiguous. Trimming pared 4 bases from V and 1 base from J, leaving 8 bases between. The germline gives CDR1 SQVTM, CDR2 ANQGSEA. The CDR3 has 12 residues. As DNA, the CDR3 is TGCAGCGTTGTTGGTAATTCCTACGAGCAGTACTTC. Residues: CSVVGNSYEQYF.

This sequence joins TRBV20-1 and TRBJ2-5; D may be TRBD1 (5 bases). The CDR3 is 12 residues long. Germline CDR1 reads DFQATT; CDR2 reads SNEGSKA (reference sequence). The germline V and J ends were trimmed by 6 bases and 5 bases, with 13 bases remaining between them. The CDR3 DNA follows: TGCAGTGCAATGCGACAGACGGAGACCCAGTACTTC. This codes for CSAMRQTETQYF.

CDR3 amino acids: CASSRQTGRSTDTQYF. Here the CDR3 DNA reads TGTGCCAGCAGCAGACAGACGGGACGATCCACAGATACGCAGTATTTT. J is TRBJ2-3 and V is TRBV5-5; tentatively, D is TRBD1 or TRBD2 (5 bases each). Germline V gene data show CDR1 as SGHKS and CDR2 as YYEKEE (reference sequence). The V gene lost 4 bases and the J gene lost 2 bases, with 17 bases spanning the gap. The CDR3 runs to 16 residues.

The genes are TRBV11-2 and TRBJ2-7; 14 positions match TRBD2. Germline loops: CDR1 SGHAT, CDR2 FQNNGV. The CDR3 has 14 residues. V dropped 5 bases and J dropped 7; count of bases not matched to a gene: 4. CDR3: CASSRRTSGREQYF. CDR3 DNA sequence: TGTGCCAGCAGCCGGCGGACTAGCGGGAGGGAGCAGTACTTC.

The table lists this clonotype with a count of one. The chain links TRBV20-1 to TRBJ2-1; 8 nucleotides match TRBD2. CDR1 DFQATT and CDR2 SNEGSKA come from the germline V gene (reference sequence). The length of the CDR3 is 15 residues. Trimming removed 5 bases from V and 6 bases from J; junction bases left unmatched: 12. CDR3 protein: CSAPPSGTRGNEQFF. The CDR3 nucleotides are TGCAGTGCTCCCCCATCCGGGACTAGGGGCAATGAGCAGTTCTTC.

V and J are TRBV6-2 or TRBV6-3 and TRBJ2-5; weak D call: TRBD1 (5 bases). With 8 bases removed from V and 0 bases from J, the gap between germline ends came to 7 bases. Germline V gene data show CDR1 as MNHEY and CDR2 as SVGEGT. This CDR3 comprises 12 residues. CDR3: CASQTDQETQYF. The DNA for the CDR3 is TGTGCCAGCCAGACAGACCAAGAGACCCAGTACTTC.

CDR3 sequence: CASSYPKRTSGSRVSTDTQYF. The CDR3 nucleotides read TGTGCCAGCAGTTACCCCAAACGGACTAGCGGGAGTCGAGTCAGCACAGATACGCAGTATTTT. The chain uses TRBV6-5 and TRBJ2-3, with 13 bases fitting TRBD2. V trimming: 2 bases; J trimming: 0 bases; junction bases outside the gene matches: 14. Germline-derived CDR1 and CDR2 are MNHEY and SVGAGI. This CDR3 contains 21 residues.

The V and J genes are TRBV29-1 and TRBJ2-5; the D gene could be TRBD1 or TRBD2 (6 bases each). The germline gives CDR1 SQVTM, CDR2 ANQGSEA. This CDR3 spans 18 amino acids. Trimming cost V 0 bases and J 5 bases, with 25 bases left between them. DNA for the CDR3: TGCAGCGTTGAAGATTGGAGGGTTAGGGTCCAGGGGCATGAGACCCAGTACTTC. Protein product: CSVEDWRVRVQGHETQYF.

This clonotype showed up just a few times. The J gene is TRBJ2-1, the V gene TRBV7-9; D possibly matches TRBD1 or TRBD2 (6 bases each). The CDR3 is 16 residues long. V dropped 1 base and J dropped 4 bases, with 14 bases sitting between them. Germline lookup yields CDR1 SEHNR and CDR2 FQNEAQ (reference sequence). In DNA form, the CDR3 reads TGTGCCAGCAGCTTAGGGACAGCGGGTCCTTACAATGAGCAGTTCTTC. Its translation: CASSLGTAGPYNEQFF.

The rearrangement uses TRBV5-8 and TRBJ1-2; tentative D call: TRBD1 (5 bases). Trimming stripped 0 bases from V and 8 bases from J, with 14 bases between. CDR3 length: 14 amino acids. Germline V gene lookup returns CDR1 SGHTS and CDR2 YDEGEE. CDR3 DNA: TGTGCCAGCAGCTTGGAGTGGTCAGGGACCGGCTACACCTTC. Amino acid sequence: CASSLEWSGTGYTF. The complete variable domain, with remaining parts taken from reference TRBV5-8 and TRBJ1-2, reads EAGVTQSPTHLIKTRGQQATLRCSPISGHTSVYWYQQALGLGLQFLLWYDEGEERNRGNFPPRFSGRQFPNYSSELNVNALELEDSALYLCASSLEWSGTGYTFGSGTRLTVV.

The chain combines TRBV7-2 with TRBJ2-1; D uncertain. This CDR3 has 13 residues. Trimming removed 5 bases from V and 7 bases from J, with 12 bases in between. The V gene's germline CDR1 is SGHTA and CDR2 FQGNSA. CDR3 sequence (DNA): TGTGCCAGCAGCAAGTCTTCAAGGAATGAGCAGTTCTTC. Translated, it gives CASSKSSRNEQFF.